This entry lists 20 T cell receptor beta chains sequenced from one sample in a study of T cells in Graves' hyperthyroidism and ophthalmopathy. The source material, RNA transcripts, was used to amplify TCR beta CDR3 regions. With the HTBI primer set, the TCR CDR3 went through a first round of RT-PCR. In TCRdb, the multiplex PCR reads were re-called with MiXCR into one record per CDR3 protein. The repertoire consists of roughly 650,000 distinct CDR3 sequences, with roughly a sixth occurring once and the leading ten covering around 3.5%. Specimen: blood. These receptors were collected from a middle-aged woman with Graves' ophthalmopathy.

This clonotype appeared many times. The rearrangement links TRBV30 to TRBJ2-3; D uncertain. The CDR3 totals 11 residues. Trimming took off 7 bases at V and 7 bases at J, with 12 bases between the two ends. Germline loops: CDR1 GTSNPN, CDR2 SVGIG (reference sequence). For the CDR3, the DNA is TGTGCCTCCTCCCGGGCGAATACGCAGTATTTT. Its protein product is CASSRANTQYF.

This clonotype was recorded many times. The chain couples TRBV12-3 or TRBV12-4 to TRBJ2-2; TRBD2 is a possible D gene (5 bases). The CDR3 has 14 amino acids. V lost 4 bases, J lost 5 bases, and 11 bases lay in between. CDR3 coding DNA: TGTGCCAGCAGTTCGCCTCCGGGAACCGGGGAGCTGTTTTTT. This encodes CASSSPPGTGELFF.

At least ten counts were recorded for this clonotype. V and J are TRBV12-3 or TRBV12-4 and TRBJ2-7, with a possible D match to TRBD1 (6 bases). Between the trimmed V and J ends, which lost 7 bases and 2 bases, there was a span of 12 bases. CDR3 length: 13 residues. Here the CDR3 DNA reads TGTGCCAGCACCGACAGACAGGCCTACGAGCAGTACTTC. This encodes CASTDRQAYEQYF.

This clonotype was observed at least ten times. The CDR3 coding sequence is TGTGCCTGCGAGCTCATGGGCGTGAACACTGAAGCTTTCTTT. Translating it yields CACELMGVNTEAFF. J is TRBJ1-1 and V is TRBV30; D is undetermined. The CDR3 is made up of 14 amino acids. Germline V gives CDR1 GTSNPN, CDR2 SVGIG (reference sequence). V dropped 6 bases and J dropped 0 bases, with 14 bases sitting between them. Supplemented by reference TRBV30 and TRBJ1-1, the full variable domain reads SQTIHQWPATLVQPVGSPLSLECTVEGTSNPNLYWYRQAAGRGLQLLFYSVGIGQISSEVPQNLSASRPQDRQFILSSKKLLLSDSGFYLCACELMGVNTEAFFGQGTRLTVV.

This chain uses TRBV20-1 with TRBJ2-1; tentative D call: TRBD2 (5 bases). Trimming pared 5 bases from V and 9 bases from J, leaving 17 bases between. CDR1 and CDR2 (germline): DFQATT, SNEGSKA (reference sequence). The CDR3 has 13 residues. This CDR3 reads CSAYERLYGEQFF. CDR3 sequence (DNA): TGCAGTGCTTACGAGCGGCTATACGGTGAGCAGTTCTTC.

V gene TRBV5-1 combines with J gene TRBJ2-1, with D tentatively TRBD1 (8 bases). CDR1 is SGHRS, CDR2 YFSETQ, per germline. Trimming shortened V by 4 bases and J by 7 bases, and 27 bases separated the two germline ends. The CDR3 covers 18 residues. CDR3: CASSTPQGALGLVNEQFF. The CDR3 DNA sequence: TGCGCCAGCAGCACCCCCCAGGGGGCGCTTGGACTAGTGAATGAGCAGTTCTTC.

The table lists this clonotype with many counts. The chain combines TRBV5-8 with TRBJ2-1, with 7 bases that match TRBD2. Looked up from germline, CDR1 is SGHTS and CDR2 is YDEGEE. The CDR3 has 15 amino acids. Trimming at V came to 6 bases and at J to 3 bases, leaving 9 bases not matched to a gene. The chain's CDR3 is CASIPLAVRYNEQFF. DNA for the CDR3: TGTGCCAGCATCCCCCTAGCGGTGCGCTACAATGAGCAGTTCTTC.

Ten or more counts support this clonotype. CDR3 sequence reads: CASSEEVGTPSYEQYF. In nucleotides, the CDR3 is TGTGCCAGCAGTGAAGAGGTAGGGACCCCTTCCTACGAGCAGTACTTC. The chain joins TRBV6-1 to TRBJ2-7; D could derive from TRBD1 or TRBD2 (5 bases each). The germline gives CDR1 MNHNS, CDR2 SASEGT. The CDR3 contains 16 residues. The germline V and J ends were trimmed by 1 base and 1 base, with 14 bases remaining between them.

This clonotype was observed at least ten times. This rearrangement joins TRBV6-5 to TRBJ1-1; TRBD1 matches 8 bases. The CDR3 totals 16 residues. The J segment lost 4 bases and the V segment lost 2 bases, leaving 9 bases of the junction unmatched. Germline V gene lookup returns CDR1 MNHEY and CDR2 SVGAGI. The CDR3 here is CASSYTTGAVGTEAFF. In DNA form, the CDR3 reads TGTGCCAGCAGTTACACGACAGGGGCAGTTGGCACTGAAGCTTTCTTT.

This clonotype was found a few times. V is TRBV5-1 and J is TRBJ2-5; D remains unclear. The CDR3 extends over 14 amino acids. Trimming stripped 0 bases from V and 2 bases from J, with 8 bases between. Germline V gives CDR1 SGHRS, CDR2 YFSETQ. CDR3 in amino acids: CASSLGRQQETQYF. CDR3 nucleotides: TGCGCCAGCAGCTTGGGGCGCCAACAAGAGACCCAGTACTTC.

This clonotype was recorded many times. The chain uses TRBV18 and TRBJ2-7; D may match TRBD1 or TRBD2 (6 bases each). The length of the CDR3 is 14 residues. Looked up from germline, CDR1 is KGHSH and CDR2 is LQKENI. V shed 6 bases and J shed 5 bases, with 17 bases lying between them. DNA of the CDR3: TGTGCCAGCTCGGGAGGCCCCCAGGGGAACGAGCAGTACTTC. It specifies CASSGGPQGNEQYF.

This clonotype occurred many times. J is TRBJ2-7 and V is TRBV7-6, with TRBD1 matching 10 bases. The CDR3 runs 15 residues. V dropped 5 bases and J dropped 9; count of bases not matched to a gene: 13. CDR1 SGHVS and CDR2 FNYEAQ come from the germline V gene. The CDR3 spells CASSRPPGQGRRQYF. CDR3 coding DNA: TGTGCCAGCAGCCGACCCCCGGGACAGGGGCGTAGGCAGTACTTC.

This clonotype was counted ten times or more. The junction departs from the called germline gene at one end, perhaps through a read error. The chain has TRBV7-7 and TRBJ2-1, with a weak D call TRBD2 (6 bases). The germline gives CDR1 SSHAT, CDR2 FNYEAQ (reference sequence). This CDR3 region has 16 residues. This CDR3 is CASSLAVGGRINEQFF. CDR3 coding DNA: TGTGCTAGCAGCTTAGCGGTCGGCGGGCGGATCAATGAGCAGTTCTTC.

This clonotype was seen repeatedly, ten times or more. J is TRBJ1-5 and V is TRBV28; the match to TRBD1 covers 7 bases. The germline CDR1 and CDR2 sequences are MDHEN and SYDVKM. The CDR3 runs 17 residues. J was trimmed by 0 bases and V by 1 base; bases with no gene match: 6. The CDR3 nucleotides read TGTGCCAGCAGTTTATACGGGACAGTATATAGCAATCAGCCCCAGCATTTT. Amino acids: CASSLYGTVYSNQPQHF.

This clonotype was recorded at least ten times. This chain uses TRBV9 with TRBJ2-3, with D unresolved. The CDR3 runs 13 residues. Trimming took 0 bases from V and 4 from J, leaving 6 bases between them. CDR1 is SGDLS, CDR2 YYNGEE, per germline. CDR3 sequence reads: CASSVGAADTQYF. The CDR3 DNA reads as TGTGCCAGCAGCGTAGGGGCAGCAGATACGCAGTATTTT.

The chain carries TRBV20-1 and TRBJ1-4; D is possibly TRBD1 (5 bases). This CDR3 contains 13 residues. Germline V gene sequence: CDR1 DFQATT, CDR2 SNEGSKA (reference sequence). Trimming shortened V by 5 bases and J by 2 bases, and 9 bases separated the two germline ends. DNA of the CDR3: TGCAGTGCTGTGGGGGGGACTAATGAAAAACTGTTTTTT. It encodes CSAVGGTNEKLFF.

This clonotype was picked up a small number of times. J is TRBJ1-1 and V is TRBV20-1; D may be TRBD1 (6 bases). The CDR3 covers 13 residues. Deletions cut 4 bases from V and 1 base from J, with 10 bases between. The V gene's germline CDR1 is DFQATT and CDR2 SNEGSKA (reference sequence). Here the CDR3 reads CSATDRPNTEAFF. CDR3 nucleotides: TGCAGTGCTACAGACAGGCCGAACACTGAAGCTTTCTTT.

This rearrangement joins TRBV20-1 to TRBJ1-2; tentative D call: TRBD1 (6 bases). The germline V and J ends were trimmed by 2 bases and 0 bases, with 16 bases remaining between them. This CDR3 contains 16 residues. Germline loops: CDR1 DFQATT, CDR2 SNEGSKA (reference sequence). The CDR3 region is CSARTTDRSSNYGYTF. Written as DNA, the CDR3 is TGCAGTGCTAGAACTACCGACAGGTCTTCTAACTATGGCTACACCTTC.

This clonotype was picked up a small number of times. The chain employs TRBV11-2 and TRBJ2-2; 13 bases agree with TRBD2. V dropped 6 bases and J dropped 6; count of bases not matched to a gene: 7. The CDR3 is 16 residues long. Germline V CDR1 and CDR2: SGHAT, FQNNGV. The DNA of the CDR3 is TGTGCCAGCAGGATACTAGCGGGGGGGCCAGCCGGGGAGCTGTTTTTT. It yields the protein CASRILAGGPAGELFF.

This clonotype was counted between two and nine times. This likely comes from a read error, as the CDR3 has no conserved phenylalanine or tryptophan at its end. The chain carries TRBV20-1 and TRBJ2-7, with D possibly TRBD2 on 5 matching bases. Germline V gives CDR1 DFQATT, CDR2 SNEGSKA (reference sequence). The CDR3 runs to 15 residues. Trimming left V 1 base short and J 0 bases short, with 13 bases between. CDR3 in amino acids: CSARVLDFSSYEQYL. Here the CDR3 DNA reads TGCAGTGCTAGAGTTCTGGACTTCAGCTCCTACGAGCAGTACCTC.